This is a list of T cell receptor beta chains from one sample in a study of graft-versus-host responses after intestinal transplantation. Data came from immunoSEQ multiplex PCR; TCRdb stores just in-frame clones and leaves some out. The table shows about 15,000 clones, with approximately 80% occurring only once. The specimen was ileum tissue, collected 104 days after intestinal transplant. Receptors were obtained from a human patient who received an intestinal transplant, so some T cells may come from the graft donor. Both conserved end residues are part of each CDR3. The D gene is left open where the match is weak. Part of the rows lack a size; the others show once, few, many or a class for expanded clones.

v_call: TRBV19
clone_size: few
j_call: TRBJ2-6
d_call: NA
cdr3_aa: CASSISSGANVLTF
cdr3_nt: TGTGCCAGTAGTATATCCTCTGGGGCCAACGTCCTGACTTTC

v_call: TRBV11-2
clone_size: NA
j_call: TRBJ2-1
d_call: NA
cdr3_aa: CASSITPAPAYNEQFF
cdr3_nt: TGTGCCAGCAGTATCACCCCGGCCCCTGCCTACAATGAGCAGTTCTTC

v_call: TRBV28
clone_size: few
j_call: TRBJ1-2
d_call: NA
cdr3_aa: CASNRQVTNYGYTF
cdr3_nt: TGTGCCAGCAATCGACAGGTTACTAACTATGGCTACACCTTC

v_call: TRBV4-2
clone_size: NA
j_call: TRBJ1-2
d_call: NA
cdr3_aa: CASSQELGVGYGYTF
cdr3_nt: TGTGCCAGCAGCCAAGAATTAGGGGTGGGCTATGGCTACACCTTC

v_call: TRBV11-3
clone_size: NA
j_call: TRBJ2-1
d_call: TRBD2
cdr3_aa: CASSSLAGGLNEQFF
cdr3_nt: TGTGCCAGCAGCTCCTTGGCGGGGGGGCTAAATGAGCAGTTCTTC

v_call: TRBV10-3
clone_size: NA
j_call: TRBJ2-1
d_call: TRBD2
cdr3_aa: CAISEHLAGVGNEQFF
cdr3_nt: TGTGCCATCAGTGAGCACCTAGCGGGAGTCGGTAATGAGCAGTTCTTC

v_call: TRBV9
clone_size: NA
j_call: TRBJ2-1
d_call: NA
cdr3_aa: CASSVGQSSYNEQFF
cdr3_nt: TGTGCCAGCAGCGTAGGCCAAAGCTCCTACAATGAGCAGTTCTTC

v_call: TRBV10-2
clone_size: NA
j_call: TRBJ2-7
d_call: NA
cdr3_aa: CASSPASGAYEQYF
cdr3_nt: TGCGCCAGCAGTCCAGCCTCGGGCGCCTACGAGCAGTACTTC

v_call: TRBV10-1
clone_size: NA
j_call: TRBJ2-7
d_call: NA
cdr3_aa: CAITVMAGSYEQYF
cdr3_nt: TGCGCCATCACAGTGATGGCGGGCTCCTACGAGCAGTACTTC

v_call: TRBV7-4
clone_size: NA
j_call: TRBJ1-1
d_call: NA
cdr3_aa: CASQSINTEAFF
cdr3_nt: TGTGCCAGTCAGAGTATAAACACTGAAGCTTTCTTT

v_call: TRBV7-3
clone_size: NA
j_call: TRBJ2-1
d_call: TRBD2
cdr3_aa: CASSSGLAGVHNEQFF
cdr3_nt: TGTGCCAGCAGCTCCGGCCTAGCGGGAGTCCACAATGAGCAGTTCTTC

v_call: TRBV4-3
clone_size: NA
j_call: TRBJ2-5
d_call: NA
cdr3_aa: CASSQTQASEAQYF
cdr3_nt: TGCGCCAGCAGCCAGACCCAGGCGTCAGAGGCCCAGTACTTC

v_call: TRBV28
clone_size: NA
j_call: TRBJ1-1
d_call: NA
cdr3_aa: CASSPPLDPTNTEAFF
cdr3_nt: TGTGCCAGCAGTCCCCCACTTGACCCGACGAACACTGAAGCTTTCTTT

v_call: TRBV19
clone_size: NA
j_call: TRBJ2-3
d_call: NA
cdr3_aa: CASSISEADTQYF
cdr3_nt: TGTGCCAGTAGTATAAGCGAAGCAGATACGCAGTATTTT

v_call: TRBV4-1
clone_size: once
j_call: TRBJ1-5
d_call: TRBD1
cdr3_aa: CASSQGGQGFNSNQPQHF
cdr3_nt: TGCGCCAGCAGCCAAGGGGGACAGGGGTTTAATAGCAATCAGCCCCAGCATTTT

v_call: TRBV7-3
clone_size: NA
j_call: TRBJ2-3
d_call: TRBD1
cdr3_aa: CASRLTGGRTDTQYF
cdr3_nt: TGTGCCAGCCGCTTAACAGGGGGCAGAACAGATACGCAGTATTTT

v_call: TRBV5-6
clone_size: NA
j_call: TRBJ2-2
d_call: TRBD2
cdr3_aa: CASSFPGTSGYTGELFF
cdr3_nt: TGTGCCAGCAGCTTTCCCGGGACTAGCGGATACACCGGGGAGCTGTTTTTT

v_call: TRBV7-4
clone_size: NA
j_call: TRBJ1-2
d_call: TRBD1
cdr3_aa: CASSEKTGGAIVGYTF
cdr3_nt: TGTGCCAGCAGCGAAAAGACAGGGGGCGCGATTGTTGGCTACACCTTC

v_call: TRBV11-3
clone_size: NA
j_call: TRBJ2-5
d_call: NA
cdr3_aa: CASSLGPADQEAQYF
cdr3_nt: TGTGCCAGCAGCTTAGGGCCAGCGGATCAAGAGGCCCAGTACTTC

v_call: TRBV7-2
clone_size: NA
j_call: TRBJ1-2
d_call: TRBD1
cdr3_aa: CASSSYGQGIGGYTF
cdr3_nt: TGTGCCAGCAGCTCCTATGGACAGGGGATAGGCGGCTACACCTTC

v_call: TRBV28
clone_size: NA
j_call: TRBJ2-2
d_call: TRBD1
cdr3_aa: CASRILGTGSGELFF
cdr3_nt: TGTGCCAGCAGGATTCTGGGGACAGGGTCCGGGGAGCTGTTTTTT

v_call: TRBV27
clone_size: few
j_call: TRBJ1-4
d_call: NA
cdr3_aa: CATITGEKLFF
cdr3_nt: TGTGCCACCATTACTGGGGAAAAACTGTTTTTT

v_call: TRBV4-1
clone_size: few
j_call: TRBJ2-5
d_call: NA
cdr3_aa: CASSQDHGGQQETQYF
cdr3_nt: TGCGCCAGCAGCCAAGATCACGGGGGGCAACAAGAGACCCAGTACTTC

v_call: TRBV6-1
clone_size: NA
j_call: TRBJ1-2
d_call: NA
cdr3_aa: CASSIQGPGGYTF
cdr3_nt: TGTGCCAGCAGTATACAGGGACCGGGGGGCTACACCTTC

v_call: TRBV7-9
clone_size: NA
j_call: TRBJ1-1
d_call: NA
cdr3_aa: CASSFLPLEGEGNTEAFF
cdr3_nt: TGTGCCAGCAGCTTCCTCCCGTTGGAGGGAGAGGGGAACACTGAAGCTTTCTTT

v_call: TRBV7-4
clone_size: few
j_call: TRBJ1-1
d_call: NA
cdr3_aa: CASSLYGTEAFF
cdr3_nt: TGTGCCAGCAGCTTATACGGGACTGAAGCTTTCTTT

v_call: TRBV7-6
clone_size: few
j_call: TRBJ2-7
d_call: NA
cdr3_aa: CASSLEAAGTAEQYF
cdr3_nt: TGTGCCAGCAGCTTAGAGGCGGCAGGGACGGCCGAGCAGTACTTC

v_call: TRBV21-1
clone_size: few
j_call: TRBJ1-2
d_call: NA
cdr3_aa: CASSGGGRRSDGYTF
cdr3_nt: TGTGCCAGCAGCGGGGGGGGACGGAGATCCGATGGCTACACCTTC

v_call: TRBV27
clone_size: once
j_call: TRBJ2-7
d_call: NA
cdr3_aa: CASSFAVDRSYEQYF
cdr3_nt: TGTGCCAGCAGTTTTGCAGTGGACCGCTCCTACGAGCAGTACTTC

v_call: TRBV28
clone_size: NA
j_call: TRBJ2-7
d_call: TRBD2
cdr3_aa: CASSFRRLAAVYEQYF
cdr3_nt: TGTGCCAGCAGTTTCCGGAGACTAGCGGCCGTCTACGAGCAGTACTTC

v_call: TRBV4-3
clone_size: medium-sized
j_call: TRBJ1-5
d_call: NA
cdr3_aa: CASSQDLGGHQPQHF
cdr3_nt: TGCGCCAGCAGCCAAGATCTCGGAGGGCATCAGCCCCAGCATTTT

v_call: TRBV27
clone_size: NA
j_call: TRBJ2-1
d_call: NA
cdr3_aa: CASSPGRGVSYNEQFF
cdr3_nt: TGTGCCAGCAGTCCCGGCAGGGGGGTTTCCTACAATGAGCAGTTCTTC

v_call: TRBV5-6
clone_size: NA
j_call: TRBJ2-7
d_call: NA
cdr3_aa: CASSLDPEPSYEQYF
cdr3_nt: TGTGCCAGCAGCTTGGATCCAGAGCCATCCTACGAGCAGTACTTC

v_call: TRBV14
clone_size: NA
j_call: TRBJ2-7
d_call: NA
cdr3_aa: CASSQGLAGTPFSYEQYF
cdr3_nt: TGTGCCAGCAGCCAAGGACTGGCAGGGACTCCCTTCTCCTACGAGCAGTACTTC

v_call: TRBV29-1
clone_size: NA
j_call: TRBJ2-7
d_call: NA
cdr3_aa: CSVERGLEQYF
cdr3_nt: TGCAGCGTTGAACGGGGGCTGGAGCAGTACTTC

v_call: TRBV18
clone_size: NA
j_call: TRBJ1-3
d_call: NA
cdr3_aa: CASSPGTVAGNTIYF
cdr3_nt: TGTGCCAGCTCACCTGGGACGGTGGCTGGAAACACCATATATTTT

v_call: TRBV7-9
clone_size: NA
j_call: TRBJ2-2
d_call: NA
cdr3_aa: CASSLAYGELFF
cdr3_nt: TGTGCCAGCAGCTTAGCGTACGGGGAGCTGTTTTTT

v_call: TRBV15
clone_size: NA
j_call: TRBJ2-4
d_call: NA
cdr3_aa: CATSREEVQDKNIQYF
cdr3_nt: TGTGCCACCAGCAGAGAGGAAGTACAGGACAAAAACATTCAGTACTTC

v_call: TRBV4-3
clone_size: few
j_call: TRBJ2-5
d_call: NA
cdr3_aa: CASSQVKGLGETQYF
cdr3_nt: TGCGCCAGCAGCCAAGTCAAGGGGTTGGGAGAGACCCAGTACTTC

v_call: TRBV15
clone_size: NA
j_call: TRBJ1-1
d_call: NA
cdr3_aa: CATSLKPPGTEAFF
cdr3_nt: TGTGCCACCAGCCTAAAGCCACCCGGCACTGAAGCTTTCTTT

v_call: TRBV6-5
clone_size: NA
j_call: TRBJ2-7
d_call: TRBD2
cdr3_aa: CASSSSGYEQYF
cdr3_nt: TGTGCCAGCAGTTCTAGCGGCTACGAGCAGTACTTC

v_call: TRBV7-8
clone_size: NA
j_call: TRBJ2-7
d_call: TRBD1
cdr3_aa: CASSRRQGLGYEQYF
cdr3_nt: TGTGCCAGCAGCCGAAGACAGGGGCTGGGGTACGAGCAGTACTTC

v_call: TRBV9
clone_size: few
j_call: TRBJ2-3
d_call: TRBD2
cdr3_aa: CASSVLIAGAADTQYF
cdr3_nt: TGTGCCAGCAGCGTATTGATAGCGGGAGCCGCAGATACGCAGTATTTT

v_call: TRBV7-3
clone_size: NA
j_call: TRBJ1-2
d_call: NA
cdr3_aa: CASSFPGGARGYTF
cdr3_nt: TGTGCCAGCAGCTTCCCGGGCGGGGCGCGGGGCTACACCTTC

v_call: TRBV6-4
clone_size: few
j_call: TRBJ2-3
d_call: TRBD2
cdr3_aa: CASSELAGDFSTQYF
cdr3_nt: TGTGCCAGCAGTGAACTAGCGGGGGATTTCAGTACGCAGTATTTT

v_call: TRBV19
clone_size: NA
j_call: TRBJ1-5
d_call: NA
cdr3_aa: CASSIDRDQPQHF
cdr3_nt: TGTGCCAGTAGTATAGACAGGGATCAGCCCCAGCATTTT

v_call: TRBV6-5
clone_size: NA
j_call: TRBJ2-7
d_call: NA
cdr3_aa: CASSYGQTYEQYF
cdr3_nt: TGTGCCAGCAGTTACGGACAAACCTACGAGCAGTACTTC

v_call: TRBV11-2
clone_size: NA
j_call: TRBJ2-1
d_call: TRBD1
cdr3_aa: CASSLLQGNEQFF
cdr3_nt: TGTGCCAGCAGCTTGCTACAGGGGAATGAGCAGTTCTTC

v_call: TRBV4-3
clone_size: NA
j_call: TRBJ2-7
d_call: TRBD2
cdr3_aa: CASSQAIWRGGSGGEQYF
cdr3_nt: TGCGCCAGCAGCCAGGCTATATGGCGGGGAGGGAGTGGTGGCGAGCAGTACTTC

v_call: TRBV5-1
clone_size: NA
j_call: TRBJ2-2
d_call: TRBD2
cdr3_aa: CASSLLAGAGRELFF
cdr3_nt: TGCGCCAGCAGCTTGCTAGCGGGAGCCGGTCGGGAGCTGTTTTTT

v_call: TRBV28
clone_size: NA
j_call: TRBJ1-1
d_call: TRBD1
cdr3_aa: CASSSITGGWSTEAFF
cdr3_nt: TGTGCCAGCAGTTCAATAACAGGGGGCTGGAGCACTGAAGCTTTCTTT

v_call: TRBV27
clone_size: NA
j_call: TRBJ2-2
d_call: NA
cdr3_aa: CASRHGGTGELFF
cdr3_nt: TGTGCCAGCAGACACGGGGGCACCGGGGAGCTGTTTTTT

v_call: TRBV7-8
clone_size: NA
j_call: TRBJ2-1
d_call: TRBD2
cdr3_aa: CASSLLGLAANNEQFF
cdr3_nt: TGTGCCAGCAGCTTACTGGGACTAGCGGCTAACAATGAGCAGTTCTTC